A single T cell receptor (beta chain) is shown here with its context. The CDR3 is 13 amino acids. Trimming stripped 2 bases from V and 2 bases from J, with 6 bases between. The germline CDR1 and CDR2 sequences are MDHEN and SYDVKM. This record belongs to a study of blood T cell repertoires in COVID-19. Study background: T cells, B-cell-depleted T cells, or PBMCs supplied cDNA or gDNA.

The protocol was immunoSEQ multiplex PCR, while the TCRdb copy is restricted to in-frame clones and leaves out a portion. The table has approximately 34,000 clones, roughly 80% seen once. This chain joins TRBV28 and TRBJ1-2; D unclear. This sequence was found in a woman aged 70-85 years with acute or convalescent COVID-19. Sequenced sample: peripheral blood. The CDR3 protein is CASSLGQNYGYTF. The CDR3, as DNA: TGTGCCAGCAGTTTAGGCCAGAACTATGGCTACACCTTC.